A selection of T cell receptor beta chains follows, all from one sample in a study of shared T cell receptors in the human thymus. Assay: immunoSEQ multiplex PCR; the TCRdb copy retains only in-frame clones and omits some. The sample contains approximately 580,000 clones, 75% to 85% of which appear only once. These same data were also listed under a study on human thymus T cells.

Sequencing was done on a sample of thymocytes. The source of these receptors is a boy in the first two years of life with a congenital heart defect. Each CDR3 is given with its conserved first and last residue.

13,TRBV6-5,TRBJ1-2,CASTKIGDNGYTF
13,TRBV11-2,TRBJ2-7,CASSLVPQAEQYF
15,TRBV7-9,TRBJ1-1,CASSGHFKTNTEAFF
15,TRBV19,TRBJ1-5,CASSPSGGAGQPQHF
17,TRBV27,TRBJ2-3,CASSPLLAGGPLDTQYF
17,TRBV10-1,TRBJ2-7,CASSESMRRGIMYEQYF
17,TRBV25-1,TRBJ2-5,CASSEYRSRRGRQTQYF
16,TRBV28,TRBJ2-3,CASRPSRGKNTDTQYF
11,TRBV20-1,TRBJ1-6,CSAWDRVALHF
16,TRBV5-1,TRBJ2-7,CASSLDSGRQGYEQYF
16,TRBV30,TRBJ2-5,CAWNRNGGLLQETQYF
14,TRBV6-5,TRBJ1-1,CASSFVGADTEAFF
11,TRBV20-1,TRBJ2-1,CSAAGGDEQFF
20,TRBV2,TRBJ2-7,CATTQRCPCFPGQGPYEQYF
18,TRBV25-1,TRBJ1-3,CASSDGPRGISSGNTIYF
13,TRBV2,TRBJ1-5,CASSIRGHQPQHF
20,TRBV2,TRBJ2-7,CASSEEDRGQLAGEINEQYF
20,TRBV4-2,TRBJ2-1,CASSQDSPPLAGGTNNEQFF
16,TRBV19,TRBJ2-1,CASTGRGDRGDNEQFF
17,TRBV28,TRBJ2-2,CASSLRSGEANTGELFF
13,TRBV29-1,TRBJ1-2,CSVEDRRRGGYTF
20,TRBV4-1,TRBJ2-5,CASSRDPSRYVSGEQETQYF
15,TRBV7-9,TRBJ2-1,CASRETSGRKHEQFF
18,TRBV5-1,TRBJ2-7,CASSYTQRPSGRASEQYF
17,TRBV13,TRBJ1-2,CASSALPGTGSFYGYTF
17,TRBV28,TRBJ2-7,CASSYRSSRGNSYEQYF
13,TRBV10-3,TRBJ1-2,CAISDGQGEGYTF
12,TRBV2,TRBJ2-7,CASLQAPREQYF
16,TRBV27,TRBJ2-4,CASRLTSGDNKNIQYF
14,TRBV5-1,TRBJ2-1,CASSGGTGAHEQFF
17,TRBV10-3,TRBJ1-2,CAISEQVDGTGVRGYTF
15,TRBV10-1,TRBJ2-1,CASSNATRVSNEQFF
16,TRBV7-2,TRBJ2-2,CASSPGTAEFTGELFF
16,TRBV5-4,TRBJ2-7,CASSLVQDRSSYEQYF
15,TRBV25-1,TRBJ2-7,CASSDPRQGPREQYF
17,TRBV11-2,TRBJ2-3,CASSRSGLPFSTDTQYF
17,TRBV14,TRBJ2-1,CASSQAPGTGRGNEQFF
19,TRBV7-2,TRBJ2-5,CASSLERTAQGSDEETQYF
15,TRBV27,TRBJ2-5,CASSGRREEDETQYF
13,TRBV6-1,TRBJ1-2,CASRGGQGEGYTF
17,TRBV7-9,TRBJ2-1,CASIADRGKWALGEQFF
15,TRBV4-3,TRBJ1-3,CASSQTQGAGNTIYF
12,TRBV10-3,TRBJ2-3,CAIRASTDTQYF
14,TRBV27,TRBJ2-7,CASSLSGSSHEQYF
17,TRBV10-1,TRBJ2-1,CASSASGGDLLGGEQFF
18,TRBV4-2,TRBJ2-5,CASSLRSGQGAGWETQYF